This T cell receptor (beta chain) was recovered during a study of glioma-infiltrating T cells after dendritic cell vaccination. Study-wide context: Patients received autologous tumor lysate-pulsed dendritic cell vaccination between about 2002 and 2013. Patients received three intradermal dendritic cell vaccine injections at biweekly intervals.

Study-level results: Higher TCR clonality did not directly relate to longer survival.

The method was immunoSEQ multiplex PCR; TCRdb's version includes in-frame clones alone and lacks a portion of them. This table has some 90,000 clones, 75% to 90% appearing once. On this clone itself: The antigen is not known.

The germline gives CDR1 MNHNS, CDR2 SASEGT. Trimming took 4 bases from V and 4 from J; bases not matched to a gene: 4. The CDR3 is 15 amino acids. Time point here: after dendritic cell vaccination, including at tumor progression/relapse. Blood PBMC samples: pre-vaccination, two weeks post third vaccination, and at tumor progression. The chain links TRBV6-1 to TRBJ2-3, with TRBD2 identical over 11 bases. Specimen: blood, collected after dendritic cell vaccination. The sequence was collected from a human donor with glioblastoma. In DNA, the CDR3 is TGTGCCAGCAGTGTACTAGCGGGGGAAGCAGATACGCAGTATTTT. Translated: CASSVLAGEADTQYF.